The sequence of this T cell receptor beta chain was determined in a study of read filtering for tumor transcriptome and immune sequencing. Whole-study context: Mean patient age was roughly 66 years, range roughly 47 to 90; approximately 18 male, 14 to 15 female.

Germline CDR1 is LGHDT and CDR2 is YNNKEL (reference sequence). With V trimmed by 1 base and J by 1 base, 3 bases remained unmatched. This CDR3 has 17 residues. Sampling of bone marrow took place during active disease in every patient. General study results and limits: Approximately 82% of IR-seq clonotypes had a single read, yet these held approximately 3.7% of reads. Correlation between methods rose after single-read clonotypes were removed.

From 300 to 400 ng of RNA, a library with molecular barcoded alpha/delta and beta/gamma adaptors was made. Each CDR3 protein gets one entry after TCRdb re-called the reads with MiXCR. This sample has about 46,000 distinct CDR3 sequences, with roughly 12% found just once. This clonotype was counted ten times or more. Its antigen is unknown. The sequenced sample was a population of CD138-negative cells sorted from bone marrow. The chain couples TRBV3-1 to TRBJ2-1; 11 bases are a match to TRBD2. This TCR derives from a donor at least 40 years old with multiple myeloma. The CDR3 bases are TGTGCCAGCAGCCAAGGACTAGCGGGACTTTCCTACAATGAGCAGTTCTTC. Its protein is CASSQGLAGLSYNEQFF.